The rows below give T cell receptor beta chains drawn from one sample of a study of OX40 agonist ivuxolimab in advanced cancers. The method was immunoSEQ multiplex PCR; TCRdb's version includes in-frame clones alone and lacks a portion of them. The top ten hold around 2% of the sample, which has about 67,000 clones, 85% seen once. Sequenced material: CD4+ or CD8+ T cells sorted from blood, taken in a trial of the OX40 agonist ivuxolimab. The receptors stem from an adult with an advanced solid tumor such as melanoma, head and neck, liver or kidney cancer. Each CDR3 is given with its conserved first and last residue. The order of the fields is V gene, CDR3 length, clone size, J gene, D gene, CDR3 protein, CDR3 DNA. A D gene is named only where the DNA matches it firmly. A clone size is listed for some rows: how often the clone was seen (once, few, many), or a class if it is expanded.

v_call: TRBV6-5
cdr3_length: 14
clone_size: .
j_call: TRBJ2-2
d_call: .
cdr3_aa: CASSYRSGFGELFF
cdr3_nt: TGTGCCAGCAGTTACCGGTCTGGGTTCGGGGAGCTGTTTTTT

v_call: TRBV7-7
cdr3_length: 15
clone_size: .
j_call: TRBJ2-1
d_call: .
cdr3_aa: CASSLLPGVDNEQFF
cdr3_nt: TGTGCTAGCAGCTTATTACCTGGGGTGGACAATGAGCAGTTCTTC

v_call: TRBV5-1
cdr3_length: 18
clone_size: .
j_call: TRBJ1-5
d_call: .
cdr3_aa: CASSLAVWKHVSGQPQHF
cdr3_nt: TGCGCCAGCAGCTTGGCCGTGTGGAAACACGTAAGTGGTCAGCCCCAGCATTTT

v_call: TRBV27
cdr3_length: 13
clone_size: .
j_call: TRBJ2-5
d_call: .
cdr3_aa: CASSSHGQETQYF
cdr3_nt: TGTGCCAGCAGTTCTCACGGGCAAGAGACCCAGTACTTC

v_call: TRBV5-1
cdr3_length: 14
clone_size: once
j_call: TRBJ2-7
d_call: .
cdr3_aa: CASSLARTTYEQYF
cdr3_nt: TGCGCCAGCAGTTTGGCGAGGACAACCTACGAGCAGTACTTC

v_call: TRBV7-8
cdr3_length: 14
clone_size: .
j_call: TRBJ2-2
d_call: .
cdr3_aa: CASSLSPNTGELFF
cdr3_nt: TGTGCCAGCAGCTTATCCCCGAACACCGGGGAGCTGTTTTTT

v_call: TRBV27
cdr3_length: 13
clone_size: .
j_call: TRBJ2-7
d_call: TRBD1
cdr3_aa: CASSRTGSYEQYF
cdr3_nt: TGTGCCAGCAGTCGGACAGGGTCCTACGAGCAGTACTTC

v_call: TRBV4-2
cdr3_length: 15
clone_size: .
j_call: TRBJ1-3
d_call: TRBD1
cdr3_aa: CASSQEAGGGNTIYF
cdr3_nt: TGTGCCAGCAGCCAAGAGGCAGGGGGGGGAAACACCATATATTTT

v_call: TRBV7-2
cdr3_length: 11
clone_size: .
j_call: TRBJ1-6
d_call: .
cdr3_aa: CASSGSSPLHF
cdr3_nt: TGTGCCAGCAGCGGCTCCTCACCCCTCCACTTT

v_call: TRBV5-1
cdr3_length: 17
clone_size: .
j_call: TRBJ2-3
d_call: TRBD2
cdr3_aa: CASSPRKRGLSTDTQYF
cdr3_nt: TGCGCCAGCAGCCCGCGAAAGCGGGGGTTAAGCACAGATACGCAGTATTTT

v_call: TRBV7-6
cdr3_length: 14
clone_size: .
j_call: TRBJ1-3
d_call: .
cdr3_aa: CASSLGGPGNTIYF
cdr3_nt: TGTGCCAGCAGCTTAGGAGGACCTGGAAACACCATATATTTT

v_call: TRBV19
cdr3_length: 16
clone_size: .
j_call: TRBJ1-6
d_call: TRBD1
cdr3_aa: CASSTRTGVDNSPLHF
cdr3_nt: TGTGCCAGTAGTACCCGGACAGGGGTCGATAATTCACCCCTCCACTTT

v_call: TRBV2
cdr3_length: 14
clone_size: .
j_call: TRBJ2-2
d_call: .
cdr3_aa: CASSGLANTGELFF
cdr3_nt: TGTGCCAGCAGTGGGCTAGCGAACACCGGGGAGCTGTTTTTT

v_call: TRBV9
cdr3_length: 16
clone_size: .
j_call: TRBJ2-2
d_call: .
cdr3_aa: CASSAGGGRGTGELFF
cdr3_nt: TGTGCCAGCAGCGCGGGTGGTGGGAGAGGCACCGGGGAGCTGTTTTTT

v_call: TRBV2
cdr3_length: 12
clone_size: .
j_call: TRBJ1-1
d_call: .
cdr3_aa: CASSELPMRAFF
cdr3_nt: TGTGCCAGCAGTGAATTGCCCATGCGAGCTTTCTTT

v_call: TRBV28
cdr3_length: 18
clone_size: .
j_call: TRBJ2-3
d_call: TRBD2
cdr3_aa: CASSTGGLAGAGTDTQYF
cdr3_nt: TGTGCCAGCAGCACGGGGGGACTAGCGGGAGCGGGCACAGATACGCAGTATTTT

v_call: TRBV28
cdr3_length: 15
clone_size: .
j_call: TRBJ2-5
d_call: TRBD1
cdr3_aa: CASSSPGQGGETQYF
cdr3_nt: TGTGCCAGCAGCTCCCCGGGACAGGGAGGGGAGACCCAGTACTTC

v_call: TRBV28
cdr3_length: 15
clone_size: .
j_call: TRBJ2-1
d_call: TRBD2
cdr3_aa: CASSAIAGVRNEQFF
cdr3_nt: TGTGCCAGCAGTGCCATAGCGGGAGTTCGTAATGAGCAGTTCTTC

v_call: TRBV28
cdr3_length: 14
clone_size: .
j_call: TRBJ1-1
d_call: .
cdr3_aa: CASTPTGQSTEAFF
cdr3_nt: TGTGCCAGCACCCCAACAGGGCAGAGCACTGAAGCTTTCTTT

v_call: TRBV25-1
cdr3_length: 16
clone_size: .
j_call: TRBJ2-4
d_call: TRBD2
cdr3_aa: CASSERQMWEGNIQYF
cdr3_nt: TGTGCCAGCAGTGAACGACAGATGTGGGAGGGAAACATTCAGTACTTC

v_call: TRBV4-3
cdr3_length: 13
clone_size: .
j_call: TRBJ2-1
d_call: .
cdr3_aa: CASSPIPFNEQFF
cdr3_nt: TGCGCCAGCAGCCCCATTCCCTTCAATGAGCAGTTCTTC

v_call: TRBV6-1
cdr3_length: 13
clone_size: .
j_call: TRBJ2-7
d_call: .
cdr3_aa: CASSEGVFYEQYF
cdr3_nt: TGTGCCAGCAGTGAGGGGGTTTTCTACGAGCAGTACTTC

v_call: TRBV18
cdr3_length: 16
clone_size: .
j_call: TRBJ1-6
d_call: TRBD1
cdr3_aa: CASSVIPGQGNSPLHF
cdr3_nt: TGTGCCAGCTCAGTAATCCCGGGACAGGGAAATTCACCCCTCCACTTT

v_call: TRBV2
cdr3_length: 13
clone_size: .
j_call: TRBJ2-7
d_call: TRBD1
cdr3_aa: CASRAPGGYEQYF
cdr3_nt: TGTGCCAGCAGAGCACCAGGGGGCTACGAGCAGTACTTC

v_call: TRBV5-4
cdr3_length: 15
clone_size: .
j_call: TRBJ1-5
d_call: .
cdr3_aa: CASSQDGDTNQPQHF
cdr3_nt: TGTGCCAGCAGCCAAGACGGGGACACCAATCAGCCCCAGCATTTT

v_call: TRBV5-6
cdr3_length: 12
clone_size: .
j_call: TRBJ1-2
d_call: .
cdr3_aa: CASSYGGYGYTF
cdr3_nt: TGTGCCAGCAGCTACGGTGGCTATGGCTACACCTTC

v_call: TRBV4-2
cdr3_length: 16
clone_size: .
j_call: TRBJ2-1
d_call: TRBD2
cdr3_aa: CASSQLSGIGYNEQFF
cdr3_nt: TGTGCCAGCAGCCAACTGAGCGGGATAGGTTACAATGAGCAGTTCTTC

v_call: TRBV6-6
cdr3_length: 14
clone_size: .
j_call: TRBJ2-2
d_call: .
cdr3_aa: CASGPRVRAGELFF
cdr3_nt: TGTGCCAGCGGACCCAGGGTTAGGGCCGGGGAGCTGTTTTTT

v_call: TRBV25-1
cdr3_length: 13
clone_size: .
j_call: TRBJ1-6
d_call: .
cdr3_aa: CASSARWESPLHF
cdr3_nt: TGTGCCAGCAGTGCCCGATGGGAATCACCCCTCCACTTT

v_call: TRBV7-3
cdr3_length: 16
clone_size: .
j_call: TRBJ2-6
d_call: .
cdr3_aa: CASSPAGGSGANVLTF
cdr3_nt: TGTGCCAGCAGCCCCGCAGGTGGGTCCGGGGCCAACGTCCTGACTTTC

v_call: TRBV9
cdr3_length: 15
clone_size: .
j_call: TRBJ2-1
d_call: .
cdr3_aa: CASSVGGNEYNEQFF
cdr3_nt: TGTGCCAGCAGCGTAGGAGGGAACGAGTACAATGAGCAGTTCTTC

v_call: TRBV7-2
cdr3_length: 16
clone_size: .
j_call: TRBJ1-5
d_call: TRBD1
cdr3_aa: CASSLFPGQVYQPQHF
cdr3_nt: TGTGCCAGCAGCTTATTTCCCGGACAGGTTTATCAGCCCCAGCATTTT

v_call: TRBV28
cdr3_length: 15
clone_size: .
j_call: TRBJ2-1
d_call: .
cdr3_aa: CASSPGGLKDNEQFF
cdr3_nt: TGTGCCAGCAGTCCCGGTGGACTAAAAGACAATGAGCAGTTCTTC

v_call: TRBV5-1
cdr3_length: 12
clone_size: few
j_call: TRBJ2-5
d_call: .
cdr3_aa: CASSLSGETQYF
cdr3_nt: TGCGCCAGCAGCTTGAGTGGAGAGACCCAGTACTTC

v_call: TRBV6-5
cdr3_length: 11
clone_size: .
j_call: TRBJ2-2
d_call: .
cdr3_aa: CASSRGGELFF
cdr3_nt: TGTGCCAGCAGTCGGGGCGGGGAGCTGTTTTTT

v_call: TRBV21-1
cdr3_length: 12
clone_size: .
j_call: TRBJ2-1
d_call: .
cdr3_aa: CASSKRTELRLF
cdr3_nt: TGTGCCAGCAGCAAAAGGACAGAGCTCCGACTCTTC

v_call: TRBV2
cdr3_length: 15
clone_size: .
j_call: TRBJ1-3
d_call: .
cdr3_aa: CASRPRQSSGNTIYF
cdr3_nt: TGTGCCAGCAGACCCAGACAGTCCTCTGGAAACACCATATATTTT

v_call: TRBV5-1
cdr3_length: 15
clone_size: .
j_call: TRBJ2-3
d_call: .
cdr3_aa: CASSYRDSGGDTQYF
cdr3_nt: TGCGCCAGCAGCTACCGGGACTCCGGGGGAGATACGCAGTATTTT

v_call: TRBV7-8
cdr3_length: 15
clone_size: .
j_call: TRBJ2-3
d_call: TRBD2
cdr3_aa: CASSPLAGGADTQYF
cdr3_nt: TGTGCCAGCAGCCCACTAGCGGGGGGCGCAGATACGCAGTATTTT

v_call: TRBV11-1
cdr3_length: 16
clone_size: .
j_call: TRBJ1-1
d_call: .
cdr3_aa: CASSLVETPGGTEAFF
cdr3_nt: TGTGCCAGCAGCTTAGTGGAGACTCCGGGGGGCACTGAAGCTTTCTTT

v_call: TRBV2
cdr3_length: 15
clone_size: once
j_call: TRBJ2-5
d_call: TRBD1
cdr3_aa: CASRAGTGGTETQYF
cdr3_nt: TGTGCCAGCAGGGCCGGGACAGGGGGTACCGAGACCCAGTACTTC

v_call: TRBV11-1
cdr3_length: 13
clone_size: .
j_call: TRBJ2-2
d_call: .
cdr3_aa: CASSFTGPGELFF
cdr3_nt: TGTGCCAGCAGCTTTACAGGGCCGGGGGAGCTGTTTTTT

v_call: TRBV10-1
cdr3_length: 16
clone_size: .
j_call: TRBJ2-2
d_call: TRBD1
cdr3_aa: CASRFPGQGNTGELFF
cdr3_nt: TGCGCCAGCAGGTTTCCGGGACAGGGGAACACCGGGGAGCTGTTTTTT

v_call: TRBV7-2
cdr3_length: 16
clone_size: .
j_call: TRBJ2-7
d_call: .
cdr3_aa: CASSTGTGLAGYEQYF
cdr3_nt: TGTGCCAGCAGCACCGGGACCGGCCTGGCGGGGTACGAGCAGTACTTC

v_call: TRBV7-6
cdr3_length: 13
clone_size: .
j_call: TRBJ1-1
d_call: .
cdr3_aa: CASSLQGYTEAFF
cdr3_nt: TGTGCCAGCAGCTTACAAGGATACACTGAGGCTTTCTTT

v_call: TRBV28
cdr3_length: 16
clone_size: .
j_call: TRBJ1-3
d_call: .
cdr3_aa: CASSLKPVNSGNTIYF
cdr3_nt: TGTGCCAGCAGTTTAAAACCGGTCAACTCTGGAAACACCATATATTTT

v_call: TRBV28
cdr3_length: 13
clone_size: .
j_call: TRBJ1-2
d_call: .
cdr3_aa: CASTASRGYGYTF
cdr3_nt: TGTGCCAGCACCGCGAGCAGGGGCTATGGCTACACCTTC

v_call: TRBV27
cdr3_length: 12
clone_size: .
j_call: TRBJ2-3
d_call: TRBD2
cdr3_aa: CASSSGGDTQYF
cdr3_nt: TGTGCCAGCAGTTCGGGGGGAGATACGCAGTATTTT

v_call: TRBV2
cdr3_length: 15
clone_size: .
j_call: TRBJ2-7
d_call: .
cdr3_aa: CASSERGDSSYEQYF
cdr3_nt: TGTGCCAGCAGTGAAAGGGGAGACAGCTCCTACGAGCAGTACTTC